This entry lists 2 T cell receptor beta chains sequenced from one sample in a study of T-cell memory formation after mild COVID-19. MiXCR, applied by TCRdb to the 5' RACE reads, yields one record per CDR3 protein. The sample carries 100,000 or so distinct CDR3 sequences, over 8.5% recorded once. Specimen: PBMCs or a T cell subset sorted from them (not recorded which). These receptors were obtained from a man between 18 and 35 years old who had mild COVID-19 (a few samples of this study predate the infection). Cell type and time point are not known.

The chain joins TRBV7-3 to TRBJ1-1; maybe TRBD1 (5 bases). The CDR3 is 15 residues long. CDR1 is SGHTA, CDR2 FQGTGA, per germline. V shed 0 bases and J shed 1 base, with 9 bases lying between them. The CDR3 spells CASSLTPGTNTEAFF. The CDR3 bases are TGTGCCAGCAGCTTAACTCCAGGGACGAACACTGAAGCTTTCTTT. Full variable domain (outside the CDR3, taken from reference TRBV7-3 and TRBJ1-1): GAGVSQTPSNKVTEKGKYVELRCDPISGHTALYWYRQSLGQGPEFLIYFQGTGAADDSGLPNDRFFAVRPEGSVSTLKIQRTERGDSAVYLCASSLTPGTNTEAFFGQGTRLTVV.

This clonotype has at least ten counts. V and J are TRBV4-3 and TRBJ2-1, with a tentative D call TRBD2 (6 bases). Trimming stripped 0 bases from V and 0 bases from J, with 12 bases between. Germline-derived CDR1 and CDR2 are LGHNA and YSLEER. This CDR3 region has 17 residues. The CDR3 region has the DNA TGCGCCAGCAGCCAAGATTCCCTGGGGGGCTCCTACAATGAGCAGTTCTTC. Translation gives CASSQDSLGGSYNEQFF.